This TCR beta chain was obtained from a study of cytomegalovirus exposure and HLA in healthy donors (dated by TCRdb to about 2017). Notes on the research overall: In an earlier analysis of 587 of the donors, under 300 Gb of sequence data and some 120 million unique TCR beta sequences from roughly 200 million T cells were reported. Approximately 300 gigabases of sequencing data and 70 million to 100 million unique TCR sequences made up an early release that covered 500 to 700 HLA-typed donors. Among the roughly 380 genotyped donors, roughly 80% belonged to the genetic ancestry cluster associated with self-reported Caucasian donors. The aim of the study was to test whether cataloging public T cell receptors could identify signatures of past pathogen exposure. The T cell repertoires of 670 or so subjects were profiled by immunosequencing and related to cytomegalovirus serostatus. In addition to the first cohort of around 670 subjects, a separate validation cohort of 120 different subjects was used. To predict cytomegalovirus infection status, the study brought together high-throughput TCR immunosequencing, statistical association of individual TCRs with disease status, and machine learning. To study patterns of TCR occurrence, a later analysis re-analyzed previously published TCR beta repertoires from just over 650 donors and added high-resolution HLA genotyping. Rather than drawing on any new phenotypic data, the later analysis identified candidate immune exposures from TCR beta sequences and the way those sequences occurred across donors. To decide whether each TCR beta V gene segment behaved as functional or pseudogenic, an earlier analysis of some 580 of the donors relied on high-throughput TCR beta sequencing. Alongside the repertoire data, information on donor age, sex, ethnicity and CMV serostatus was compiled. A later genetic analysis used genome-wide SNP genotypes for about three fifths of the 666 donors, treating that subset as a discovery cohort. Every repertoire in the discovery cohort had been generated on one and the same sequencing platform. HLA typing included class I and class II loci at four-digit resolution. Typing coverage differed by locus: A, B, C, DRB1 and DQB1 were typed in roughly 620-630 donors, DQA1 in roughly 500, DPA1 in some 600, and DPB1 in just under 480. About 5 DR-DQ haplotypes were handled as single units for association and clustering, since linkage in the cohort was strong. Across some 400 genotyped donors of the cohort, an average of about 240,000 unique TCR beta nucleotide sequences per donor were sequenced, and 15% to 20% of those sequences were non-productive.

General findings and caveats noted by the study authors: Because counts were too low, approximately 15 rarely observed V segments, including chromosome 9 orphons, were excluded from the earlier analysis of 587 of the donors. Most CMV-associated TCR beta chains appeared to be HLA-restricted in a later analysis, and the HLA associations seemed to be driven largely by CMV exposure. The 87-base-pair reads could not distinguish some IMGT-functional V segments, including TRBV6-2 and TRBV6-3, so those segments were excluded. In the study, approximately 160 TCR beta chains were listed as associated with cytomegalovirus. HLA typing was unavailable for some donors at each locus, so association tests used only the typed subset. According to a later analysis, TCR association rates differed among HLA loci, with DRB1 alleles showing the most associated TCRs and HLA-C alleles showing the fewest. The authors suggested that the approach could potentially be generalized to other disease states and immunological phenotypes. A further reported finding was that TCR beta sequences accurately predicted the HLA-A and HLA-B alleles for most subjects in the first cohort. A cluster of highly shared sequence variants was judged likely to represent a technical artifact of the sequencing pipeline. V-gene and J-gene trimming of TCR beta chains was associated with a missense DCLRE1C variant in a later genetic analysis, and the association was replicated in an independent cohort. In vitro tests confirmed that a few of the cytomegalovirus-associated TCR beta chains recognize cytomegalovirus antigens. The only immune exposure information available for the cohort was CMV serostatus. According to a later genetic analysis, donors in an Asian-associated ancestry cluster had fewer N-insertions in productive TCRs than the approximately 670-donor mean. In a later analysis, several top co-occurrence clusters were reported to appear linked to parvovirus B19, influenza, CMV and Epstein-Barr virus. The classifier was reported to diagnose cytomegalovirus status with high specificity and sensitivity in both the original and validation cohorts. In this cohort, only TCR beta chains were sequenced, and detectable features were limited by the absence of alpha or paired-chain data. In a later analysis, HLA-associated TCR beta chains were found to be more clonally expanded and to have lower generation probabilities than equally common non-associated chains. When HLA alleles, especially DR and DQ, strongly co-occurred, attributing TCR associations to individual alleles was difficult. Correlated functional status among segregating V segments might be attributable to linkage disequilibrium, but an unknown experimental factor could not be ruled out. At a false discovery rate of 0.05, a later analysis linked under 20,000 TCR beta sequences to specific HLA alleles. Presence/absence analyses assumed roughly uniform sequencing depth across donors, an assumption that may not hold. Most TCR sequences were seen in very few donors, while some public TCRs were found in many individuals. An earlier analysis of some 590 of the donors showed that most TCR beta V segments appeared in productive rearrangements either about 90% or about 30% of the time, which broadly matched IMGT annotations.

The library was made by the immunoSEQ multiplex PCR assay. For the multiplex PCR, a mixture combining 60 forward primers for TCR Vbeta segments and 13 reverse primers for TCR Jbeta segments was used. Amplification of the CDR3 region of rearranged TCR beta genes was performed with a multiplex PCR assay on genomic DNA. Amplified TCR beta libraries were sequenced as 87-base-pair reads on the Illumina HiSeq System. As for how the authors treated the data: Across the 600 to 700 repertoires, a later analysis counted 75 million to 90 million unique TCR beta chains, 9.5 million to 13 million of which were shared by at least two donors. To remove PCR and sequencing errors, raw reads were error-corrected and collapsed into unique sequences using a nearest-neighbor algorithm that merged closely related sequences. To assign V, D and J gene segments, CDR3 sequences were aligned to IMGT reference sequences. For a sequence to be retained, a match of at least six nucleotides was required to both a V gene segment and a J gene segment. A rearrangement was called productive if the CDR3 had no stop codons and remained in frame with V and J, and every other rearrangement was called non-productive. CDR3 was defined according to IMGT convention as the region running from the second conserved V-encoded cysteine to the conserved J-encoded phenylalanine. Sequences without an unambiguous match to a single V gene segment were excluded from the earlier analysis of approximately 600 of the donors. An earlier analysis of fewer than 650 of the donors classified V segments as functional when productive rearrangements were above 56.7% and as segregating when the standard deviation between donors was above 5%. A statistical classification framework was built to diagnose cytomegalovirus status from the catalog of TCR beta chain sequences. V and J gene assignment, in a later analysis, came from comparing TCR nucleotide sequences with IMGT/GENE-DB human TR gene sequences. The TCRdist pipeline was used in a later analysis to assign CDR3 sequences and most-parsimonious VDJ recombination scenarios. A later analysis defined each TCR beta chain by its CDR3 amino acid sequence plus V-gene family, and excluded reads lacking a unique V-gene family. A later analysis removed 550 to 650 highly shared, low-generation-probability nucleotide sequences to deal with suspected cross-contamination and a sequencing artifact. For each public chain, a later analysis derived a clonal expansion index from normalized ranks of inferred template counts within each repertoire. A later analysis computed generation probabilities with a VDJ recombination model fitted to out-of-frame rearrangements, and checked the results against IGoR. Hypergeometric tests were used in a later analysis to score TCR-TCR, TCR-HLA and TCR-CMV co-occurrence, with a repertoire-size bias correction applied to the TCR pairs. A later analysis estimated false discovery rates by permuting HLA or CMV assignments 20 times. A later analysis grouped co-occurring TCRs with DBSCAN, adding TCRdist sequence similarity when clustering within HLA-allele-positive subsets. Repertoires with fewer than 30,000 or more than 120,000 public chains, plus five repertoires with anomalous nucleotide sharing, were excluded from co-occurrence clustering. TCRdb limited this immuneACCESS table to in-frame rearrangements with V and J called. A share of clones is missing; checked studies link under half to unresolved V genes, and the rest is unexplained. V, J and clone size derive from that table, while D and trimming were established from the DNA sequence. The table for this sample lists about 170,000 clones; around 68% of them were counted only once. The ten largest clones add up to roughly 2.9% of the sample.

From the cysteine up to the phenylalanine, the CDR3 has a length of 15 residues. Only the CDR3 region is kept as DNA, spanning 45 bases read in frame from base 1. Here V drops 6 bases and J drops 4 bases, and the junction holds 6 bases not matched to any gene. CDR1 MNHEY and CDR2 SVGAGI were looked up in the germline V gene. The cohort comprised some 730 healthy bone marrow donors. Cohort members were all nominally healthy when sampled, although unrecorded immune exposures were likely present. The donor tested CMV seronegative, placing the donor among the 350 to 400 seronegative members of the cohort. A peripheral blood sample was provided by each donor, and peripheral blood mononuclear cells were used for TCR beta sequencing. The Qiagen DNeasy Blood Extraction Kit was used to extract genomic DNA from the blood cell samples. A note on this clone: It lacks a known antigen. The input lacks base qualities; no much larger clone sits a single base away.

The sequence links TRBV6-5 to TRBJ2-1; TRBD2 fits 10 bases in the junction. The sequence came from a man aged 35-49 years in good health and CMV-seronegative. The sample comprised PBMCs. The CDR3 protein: CASSKTSGAYNEQFF. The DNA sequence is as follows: TGTGCCAGCAGCAAAACTAGCGGGGCTTACAATGAGCAGTTCTTC.